The rows below give T cell receptor beta chains drawn from one sample of a study of T cells in Graves' hyperthyroidism and ophthalmopathy. From the multiplex PCR reads, TCRdb called clonotypes with MiXCR, one entry per CDR3 protein. The table lists hundreds of thousands of distinct CDR3 sequences, around 13% of them singletons. The sample was blood. The receptors derive from a woman between 35 and 50 years old with Graves' ophthalmopathy. CDR3s include the opening cysteine and the closing phenylalanine or tryptophan. The D gene is left open where the match is weak. A clone size is listed for some rows: how often the clone was seen (once, few, many), or a class if it is expanded.

>few|.|TRBV4-1|TRBJ2-7
CASSQATGGWYEQYF
TGCGCCAGCAGCCAAGCTACGGGGGGCTGGTACGAGCAGTACTTC
>many|.|TRBV19|TRBJ1-6
CACRTGPNSPLHF
TGTGCCTGCAGGACCGGCCCTAATTCACCCCTCCACTTT
>many|.|TRBV5-1|TRBJ2-7
CASSLGGGIYEQYF
TGCGCCAGCAGCTTAGGAGGGGGGATCTACGAGCAGTACTTC
>.|.|TRBV5-1|TRBJ1-4
CASSLDDGLANEKLFF
TGCGCCAGCAGCCTTGATGACGGCTTGGCGAATGAAAAACTGTTTTTT
>many|.|TRBV11-2|TRBJ2-1
CASSFGGAGNNEQFF
TGTGCCAGCAGCTTCGGAGGGGCCGGGAACAATGAGCAGTTCTTC
>few|TRBD2|TRBV7-9|TRBJ2-2
CASSLDGTTNTGELFF
TGTGCCAGCAGCTTAGACGGGACTACGAACACCGGGGAGCTGTTTTTT
>many|TRBD2|TRBV12-5|TRBJ2-5
CASGLGGIETQYF
TGTGCTAGTGGCTTGGGAGGGATTGAGACCCAGTACTTC
>many|TRBD2|TRBV7-8|TRBJ2-1
CASSSGTSGSEQFF
TGTGCCAGCAGCTCCGGGACTAGCGGCTCCGAGCAGTTCTTC
>once|.|TRBV20-1|TRBJ2-1
CSAITGTNYNEQFF
TGCAGTGCTATTACCGGGACAAACTACAATGAGCAGTTCTTC
>many|TRBD1|TRBV7-9|TRBJ2-7
CASSFTGAAYEQYF
TGTGCCAGCAGCTTCACAGGGGCGGCCTACGAGCAGTACTTC
>many|TRBD1|TRBV5-1|TRBJ2-7
CASSLGGTGKYEQYF
TGCGCCAGCAGCTTAGGCGGGACAGGGAAGTACGAGCAGTACTTC
>many|.|TRBV11-2|TRBJ2-1
CASSFLDPKYNEQFF
TGTGCCAGCAGCTTCCTGGATCCAAAGTACAATGAGCAGTTCTTC
>.|.|TRBV6-1|TRBJ2-7
CASSEVRNLESEQHF
TGTGCCAGCAGTGAAGTAAGGAATTTGGAATCCGAGCAGCACTTC
>few|TRBD1|TRBV5-1|TRBJ1-2
CASSITGVDGYTF
TGCGCCAGCAGCATTACAGGGGTTGATGGCTACACCTTC
>many|TRBD2|TRBV27|TRBJ2-7
CASSRVAGGIYEQYF
TGTGCCAGCAGCCGCGTAGCGGGAGGGATCTACGAGCAGTACTTC
>few|.|TRBV19|TRBJ1-2
CASRTTGKARGYTF
TGTGCCAGTAGGACTACAGGGAAGGCGCGGGGCTACACCTTC
>few|TRBD1|TRBV5-1|TRBJ2-6
CASSFQQGPGANVLTF
TGCGCCAGCAGCTTCCAACAGGGGCCTGGGGCCAACGTCCTGACTTTC
>.|.|TRBV6-1|TRBJ1-5
CASSPEGLVNQPQHF
TGTGCCAGCAGCCCGGAGGGTCTAGTCAATCAGCCCCAGCATTTT
>many|.|TRBV14|TRBJ1-1
CASSQDEMRTTEAFF
TGTGCCAGCAGCCAAGATGAGATGAGAACCACTGAAGCTTTCTTT
>few|TRBD2|TRBV27|TRBJ2-1
CASKNPGLADYNEQFF
TGTGCCAGCAAAAATCCGGGACTAGCGGATTACAATGAGCAGTTCTTC
>many|.|TRBV6-1|TRBJ1-1
CASRLGALGSEAFF
TGTGCCAGCCGTCTCGGGGCGCTAGGGTCTGAAGCTTTCTTT
>many|.|TRBV6-1|TRBJ1-1
CASRPLSNTEAFF
TGTGCCAGCAGGCCACTATCGAACACTGAAGCTTTCTTT
>.|.|TRBV6-9|TRBJ1-3
CASSTRGGADTIYF
TGTGCCAGCTCTACCAGGGGAGGGGCCGACACCATATATTTT
>few|.|TRBV12-3/TRBV12-4|TRBJ1-2
CASSLWGGAMYGYTF
TGTGCCAGCAGTTTATGGGGGGGCGCGATGTATGGCTACACCTTC
>many|.|TRBV6-6|TRBJ2-7
CASSYQGPNEQYF
TGTGCCAGCAGTTACCAGGGGCCCAACGAGCAGTACTTC
>many|TRBD2|TRBV6-6|TRBJ2-7
CASSYLGLAGGNSSYEQYF
TGTGCCAGCAGTTACTTGGGACTAGCGGGAGGGAACAGCTCCTACGAGCAGTACTTC
>many|.|TRBV20-1|TRBJ2-1
CSASRVLRSFQNEQFF
TGCAGTGCTAGTAGGGTATTGCGGAGTTTCCAGAATGAGCAGTTCTTC
>many|.|TRBV7-2|TRBJ1-6
CASSLVHRGGSPLHF
TGTGCCAGCAGTTTAGTACATAGGGGAGGGTCACCCCTCCACTTT
>few|.|TRBV27|TRBJ1-6
CADPIGGPSDSPLHF
TGTGCCGATCCTATCGGCGGACCTTCGGATTCACCCCTCCACTTT
>many|TRBD1|TRBV29-1|TRBJ1-2
CSVSGTAHGYTF
TGCAGCGTGTCCGGGACAGCTCATGGCTACACCTTC
>many|.|TRBV3-1|TRBJ1-1
CASSPTPGGRTEAFF
TGTGCCAGCAGCCCGACCCCTGGGGGGAGGACTGAAGCTTTCTTT
>many|TRBD1|TRBV11-3|TRBJ2-3
CASSASTGFADTQYF
TGTGCCAGCAGCGCATCGACAGGGTTCGCAGATACGCAGTATTTT
>.|.|TRBV20-1|TRBJ2-5
CSARVPLKETQYF
TGCAGTGCTAGAGTACCCTTAAAAGAGACCCAGTACTTC
>.|.|TRBV19|TRBJ2-2
CASSLRSRGTPGELFF
TGTGCCAGTAGTCTGAGGTCCAGAGGAACACCGGGGGAGCTGTTTTTT
>many|.|TRBV7-2|TRBJ1-2
CASSLQLGGGGAYGYTF
TGTGCCAGCAGCTTACAGCTCGGGGGGGGCGGGGCCTATGGCTACACCTTC